This TCR beta chain is from a study of T cells in narcolepsy. Study observations and caveats: Blood of same and different patients, but not healthy controls, reportedly held recurring autoreactive clonotypes.

Germline CDR1 SQVTM, CDR2 ANQGSEA. V lost 7 bases, J lost 2 bases, and 8 bases lay in between. CDR3 length: 11 amino acids. Profiled with immunoSEQ multiplex PCR; TCRdb holds only in-frame clones, not every one. The data show 30,000 to 40,000 clones, around 83% seen once. Details on this clone: Its antigen is unidentified.

The sequenced sample was CD45RA- memory CD4+ T cells from PBMCs. This receptor was obtained from a human donor with narcolepsy. The rearrangement joins TRBV29-1 to TRBJ1-1; D gene uncertain. The CDR3 here is CSATENTEAFF. Written as DNA, the CDR3 is TGCAGCGCCACGGAAAACACTGAAGCTTTCTTT.